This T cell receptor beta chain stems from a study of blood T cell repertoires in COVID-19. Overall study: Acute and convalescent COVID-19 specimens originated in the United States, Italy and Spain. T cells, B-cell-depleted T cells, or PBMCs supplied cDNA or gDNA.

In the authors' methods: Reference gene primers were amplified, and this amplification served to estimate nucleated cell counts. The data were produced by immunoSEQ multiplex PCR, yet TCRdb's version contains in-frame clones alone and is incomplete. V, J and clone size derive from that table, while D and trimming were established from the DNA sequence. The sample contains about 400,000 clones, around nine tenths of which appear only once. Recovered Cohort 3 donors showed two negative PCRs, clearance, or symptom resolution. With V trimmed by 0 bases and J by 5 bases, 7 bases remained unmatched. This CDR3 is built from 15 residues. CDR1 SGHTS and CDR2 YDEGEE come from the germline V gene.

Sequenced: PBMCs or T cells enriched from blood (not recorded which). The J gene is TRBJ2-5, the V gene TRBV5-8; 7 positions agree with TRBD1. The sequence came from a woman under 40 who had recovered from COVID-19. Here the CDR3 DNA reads TGTGCCAGCAGCTTGGGGCCACAGGGGTACGAGACCCAGTACTTC. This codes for CASSLGPQGYETQYF.